This TCR beta chain was retrieved from a study of blood T cell repertoires in COVID-19. Whole-study context: Acute and convalescent COVID-19 samples came from the United States, Italy and Spain. PBMCs, B-cell-depleted T cells, or T cells were the source of the cDNA or gDNA that made up the material.

Study processing details: The authors estimated nucleated cell counts from reference gene primer amplification. TCRdb's table, derived via immunoSEQ multiplex PCR, lists solely in-frame clones and lacks some. That table furnishes V, J and clone size, whereas the DNA furnished D and trimming. The sample holds about 230,000 clones, around 83% seen once. The CDR3 runs to 14 residues. Germline V gives CDR1 ENHRY, CDR2 SYGVKD. The V and J ends lost 0 bases and 5 bases respectively, with 10 bases between them. The TCR was taken from a woman aged 40 to 55 who had recovered from COVID-19. The sequencing sample was made of peripheral blood. The chain joins TRBV10-3 to TRBJ1-2, with D unclear. The chain's CDR3 is CAISESPAEYGYTF. The CDR3 DNA is TGTGCCATCAGTGAGTCGCCGGCGGAATATGGCTACACCTTC.